The 23 T cell receptor beta chains below all came from one sample that was sequenced in a study of patients and donors after allogeneic stem cell transplantation. TCRdb reanalysed the RT-PCR reads using MiXCR and keeps one entry per CDR3 protein. The sample shows 390,000 or so distinct CDR3 sequences, 16% of them seen only once. Material: blood, either unsorted or a sorted T cell fraction (not recorded which). The receptors come from a human donor who was either an allogeneic HSCT recipient or a stem cell or donor lymphocyte infusion donor (not recorded which). It is not recorded whose cells these are; they may come from a transplant donor.

About this clonotype: A read error may explain this, as a much larger clone is one base away. CDR3 region: CATSRDEKAGTQYF. For the CDR3, the DNA is TGTGCCACCAGCAGAGATGAGAAGGCAGGGACGCAGTATTTT. J is TRBJ2-3 and V is TRBV15, with D possibly matching TRBD1 (5 bases). With 0 bases removed from V and 9 bases from J, the gap between germline ends came to 13 bases. The CDR3 has 14 amino acids. Germline CDR1 LNHNV, CDR2 YYDKDF (reference sequence).

This clonotype was picked up many times. The chain joins TRBV12-3 or TRBV12-4 to TRBJ2-1, with 11 bases lining up with TRBD2. CDR3 size: 15 residues. The ends lost 7 bases at V and 7 bases at J; junction bases unmatched: 9. CDR3 bases: TGTGCCAGCACTTATGGGACTAGCGGCGGGAATGAGCAGTTCTTC. It is translated as CASTYGTSGGNEQFF.

This chain links TRBV20-1 with TRBJ2-7; 8 nucleotides line up with TRBD2. The CDR3 extends over 17 amino acids. The J segment lost 0 bases and the V segment lost 0 bases, leaving 10 bases of the junction unmatched. CDR1 and CDR2 from the germline V gene are DFQATT and SNEGSKA (reference sequence). CDR3 residues: CSARDIREGPLSYEQYF. The CDR3 region has the DNA TGCAGTGCTAGAGATATCCGGGAGGGCCCTCTCTCCTACGAGCAGTACTTC.

This clonotype came up many times. The chain couples TRBV5-6 to TRBJ2-1; the match to TRBD2 covers 8 bases. V shed 5 bases, J shed 2 bases, and the junction held 6 bases outside the gene matches. The CDR3 runs to 15 residues. From germline, CDR1 is SGHDT and CDR2 YYEEEE. CDR3 DNA: TGTGCCAGCAGTTCTAGCGGGTTGACCTACAATGAGCAGTTCTTC. Its protein is CASSSSGLTYNEQFF.

This clonotype was observed a handful of times. This chain uses TRBV12-5 with TRBJ2-1, with no clear D. V lost 3 bases, J lost 9 bases, and 6 bases lay in between. CDR3 length: 11 residues. Germline CDR1 and CDR2: LGHNT and FRNRAP. CDR3 sequence reads: CASGLLGEQFF. The CDR3 bases are TGTGCTAGTGGTTTACTGGGTGAGCAGTTCTTC.

V usage is TRBV12-3 or TRBV12-4 and J usage is TRBJ1-5; D perhaps matches TRBD1 (5 bases). The germline V and J ends were trimmed by 5 bases and 4 bases, with 18 bases remaining between them. This CDR3 contains 16 residues. CDR3 nucleotides: TGTGCCAGCAGTCGAGGGACGTCGGCCCATAATCAGCCCCAGCATTTT. This codes for CASSRGTSAHNQPQHF.

This chain links TRBV7-3 with TRBJ2-2; 7 positions match TRBD2. This CDR3 has 13 residues. V dropped 6 bases and J dropped 5; count of bases not matched to a gene: 3. CDR1 is SGHTA and CDR2 is FQGTGA in the germline V gene. CDR3 nucleotides: TGTGCCAGCAGAACAGCGGGAACCGGGGAGCTGTTTTTT. The encoded protein is CASRTAGTGELFF.

This clonotype was seen a handful of times. This rearrangement joins TRBV4-3 to TRBJ2-2; no definite D call. V gave up 1 base and J gave up 5 bases, with 11 bases separating them. The length of the CDR3 is 15 residues. CDR1 is LGHNA and CDR2 is YSLEER in the germline V gene. The CDR3 DNA follows: TGCGCCAGCAGCCAAGGGCTAGAACGTACCGGGGAGCTGTTTTTT. This sequence encodes CASSQGLERTGELFF.

This clonotype was observed a few times. The V and J genes are TRBV24-1 and TRBJ2-5, with TRBD1 matching 10 bases. Germline V lookup: CDR1 KGHDR, CDR2 SFDVKD. This CDR3 comprises 17 residues. The J segment lost 2 bases and the V segment lost 4 bases, leaving 9 bases of the junction unmatched. The CDR3 reads CATSEPTRDRGQETQYF. The CDR3 DNA sequence: TGTGCCACCAGTGAACCTACCCGGGACAGGGGACAAGAGACCCAGTACTTC.

In this sample, this clonotype turned up a few times. This chain links TRBV7-4 with TRBJ1-3; the D gene is possibly TRBD1 (6 bases). The CDR3 sequence is 16 residues long. Germline V gene lookup returns CDR1 SGHVT and CDR2 SQSDAQ. V was pared by 4 bases and J by 0 bases, with 13 bases between. CDR3 region: CASSSSRQASGNTIYF. The CDR3 DNA sequence: TGTGCCAGCAGCTCGAGTAGACAGGCCTCTGGAAACACCATATATTTT.

This chain links TRBV5-1 with TRBJ2-7; no definite D call. Trimming removed 2 bases at V and 2 bases at J, with 8 bases between. Germline V gene lookup returns CDR1 SGHRS and CDR2 YFSETQ. This CDR3 has 13 residues. The CDR3 sequence is CASSLRDTYEQYF. The CDR3 region has the DNA TGCGCCAGCAGCTTAAGGGATACCTACGAGCAGTACTTC.

The V and J genes are TRBV4-1 and TRBJ2-7; 10 positions agree with TRBD1. From germline, CDR1 is MGHRA and CDR2 YSYEKL. V lost 2 bases to trimming and J lost 3 bases; unmatched junction nucleotides: 7. The CDR3 totals 16 residues. CDR3 region: CASSQTGTGEFYEQYF. The CDR3 nucleotides read TGCGCCAGCAGCCAAACAGGGACAGGGGAATTCTACGAGCAGTACTTC.

There are a few counts of this clonotype. The V call is TRBV6-1, the J call TRBJ1-5, with a weak D call TRBD1 (5 bases). The V and J ends lost 5 bases and 3 bases respectively, with 11 bases between them. Germline V CDR1 and CDR2: MNHNS, SASEGT. The CDR3 loop spans 14 amino acids. The CDR3 is CASSRQTFNQPQHF. CDR3 sequence (DNA): TGTGCCAGCAGTCGACAGACCTTCAATCAGCCCCAGCATTTT.

The chain recombines TRBV6-2 or TRBV6-3 with TRBJ2-7; TRBD1 aligns across 7 bases. Per germline, CDR1 MNHEY and CDR2 SVGEGT. The CDR3 spans 14 residues. V was clipped by 2 bases and J by 1 base; unmatched bases: 2. In DNA form, the CDR3 reads TGTGCCAGCAGTTACGGGACAGCGTCCTACGAGCAGTACTTC. Translating it yields CASSYGTASYEQYF.

V gene TRBV9 combines with J gene TRBJ2-5, with 9 bases aligning to TRBD1. This CDR3 comprises 16 residues. The V gene end was trimmed by 2 bases and the J gene end by 5 bases; junction bases not matched to a gene: 10. Germline V gene lookup returns CDR1 SGDLS and CDR2 YYNGEE. The CDR3 sequence: CASSVEGQGLSETQYF. CDR3 sequence (DNA): TGTGCCAGCAGCGTCGAAGGACAGGGGTTATCGGAGACCCAGTACTTC.

The V gene is TRBV4-1, the J gene TRBJ1-4; no definite D call. From germline, CDR1 is MGHRA and CDR2 YSYEKL. With 7 bases removed from V and 2 bases from J, the gap between germline ends came to 11 bases. The CDR3 consists of 14 residues. CDR3 nucleotides: TGCGCCAGCACCTTACAAGGGACTAATGAAAAACTGTTTTTT. This translates into CASTLQGTNEKLFF.

The table lists this clonotype with many counts. This chain uses TRBV29-1 with TRBJ1-1; D uncertain. Per the germline V gene, CDR1 is SQVTM and CDR2 is ANQGSEA. There are 14 residues in the CDR3. Trimming stripped 4 bases from V and 1 base from J, with 13 bases between. The CDR3 here is CSVVWGRQNTEAFF. The CDR3 DNA sequence: TGCAGCGTTGTATGGGGAAGGCAGAACACTGAAGCTTTCTTT. Full variable domain (outside the CDR3, taken from reference TRBV29-1 and TRBJ1-1): SAVISQKPSRDICQRGTSLTIQCQVDSQVTMMFWYRQQPGQSLTLIATANQGSEATYESGFVIDKFPISRPNLTFSTLTVSNMSPEDSSIYLCSVVWGRQNTEAFFGQGTRLTVV.

The chain links TRBV9 to TRBJ2-1; possibly TRBD2 for D (5 bases). Trimming took off 0 bases at V and 2 bases at J, with 21 bases between the two ends. Germline V CDR1 and CDR2: SGDLS, YYNGEE. The CDR3 loop spans 19 amino acids. The CDR3 loop reads CASSVEGVGRHRTYNEQFF. DNA of the CDR3: TGTGCCAGCAGCGTAGAGGGAGTTGGGCGGCATAGAACCTACAATGAGCAGTTCTTC. The full variable domain, its missing parts supplied by reference TRBV9 and TRBJ2-1, is DSGVTQTPKHLITATGQRVTLRCSPRSGDLSVYWYQQSLDQGLQFLIQYYNGEERAKGNILERFSAQQFPDLHSELNLSSLELGDSALYFCASSVEGVGRHRTYNEQFFGPGTRLTVL.

The sample holds a few counts of this clonotype. The chain couples TRBV12-3 or TRBV12-4 to TRBJ1-1; weak D call: TRBD1 (5 bases). This CDR3 has 12 residues. With 4 bases removed from V and 7 bases from J, the gap between germline ends came to 10 bases. The CDR3 reads CASSWGPLEAFF. In DNA, the CDR3 is TGTGCCAGCAGTTGGGGACCCCTTGAAGCTTTCTTT.

This clonotype appeared a few times. CDR3 protein: CASSSRRGNEAFF. CDR3 nucleotides: TGTGCCAGCAGCTCCAGACGTGGGAATGAAGCTTTCTTT. This chain links TRBV7-8 with TRBJ1-1; D ambiguous. The V end lost 4 bases, the J end lost 7 bases, and 13 bases lay between the germline ends. The CDR3 length is 13 residues. CDR1 SGHVS and CDR2 FQNEAQ come from the germline V gene.

This clonotype was seen only a few times. The junction departs from the called germline gene at one end, perhaps through a read error. CDR3 protein: CASSRLAPGTGSSDTQYF. The CDR3 DNA reads as TGTGCTAGCAGCCGTCTCGCTCCCGGGACTGGTTCATCGGATACGCAGTATTTT. The chain employs TRBV7-7 and TRBJ2-3; D might be TRBD2 (6 bases). Germline V lookup: CDR1 SSHAT, CDR2 FNYEAQ (reference sequence). There are 18 residues in the CDR3. The variable domain in full, with the rest retrieved from reference TRBV7-7 and TRBJ2-3, is GAGVSQSPRYKVTKRGQDVTLRCDPISSHATLYWYQQALGQGPEFLTYFNYEAQPDKSGLPSDRFSAERPEGSISTLTIQRTEQRDSAMYRCASSRLAPGTGSSDTQYFGPGTRLTVL.

This clonotype was recorded at least ten times. The rearrangement joins TRBV4-3 to TRBJ1-1; 10 bases align to TRBD1. Trimming took 8 bases from V and 1 from J; bases not matched to a gene: 1. This CDR3 contains 13 residues. CDR1 LGHNA and CDR2 YSLEER come from the germline V gene. For the CDR3, the DNA is TGCGCCAGCCGGGACAGGGGGAACACTGAAGCTTTCTTT. It encodes CASRDRGNTEAFF.

This clonotype occurred a few times. The chain recombines TRBV11-2 with TRBJ2-7; the match to TRBD2 covers 7 bases. Germline assignment: CDR1 SGHAT and CDR2 FQNNGV. This CDR3 region has 13 residues. V was clipped by 5 bases and J by 2 bases; unmatched bases: 3. This CDR3 is CASSVTSTYEQYF. For the CDR3, the DNA is TGTGCCAGCAGCGTGACTAGCACCTACGAGCAGTACTTC. Complete variable domain (other parts from reference TRBV11-2 and TRBJ2-7): EAGVAQSPRYKIIEKRQSVAFWCNPISGHATLYWYQQILGQGPKLLIQFQNNGVVDDSQLPKDRFSAERLKGVDSTLKIQPAKLEDSAVYLCASSVTSTYEQYFGPGTRLTVT.